This TCR beta chain was documented in a study of PD-1 blockade in classical Hodgkin lymphoma. Whole-study findings and limits: Possible causes of repertoire differences, disease activity or prior therapy, remain undefined.

Some clones are missing from TCRdb's copy, which holds only in-frame ones; the method was immunoSEQ multiplex PCR. The top ten hold about 5% of the sample, which has about 17,000 clones, more than 60% seen once. In this sample, this clone turned up a few times. Its target is not known. V gave up 0 bases and J gave up 4 bases, with 15 bases separating them. The CDR3 spans 16 residues. Per the germline V gene, CDR1 is LGHNA and CDR2 is YSLEER. Patients all relapsed after autologous stem cell transplantation, and there was variation in brentuximab vedotin exposure. This sequence joins TRBV4-3 and TRBJ1-1, with D unresolved. Here the sequenced sample was peripheral blood mononuclear cells (PBMCs), taken at baseline. The receptor's source is a human donor with classical Hodgkin lymphoma. Here the CDR3 reads CASSQDVGAWGTEAFF. The DNA of the CDR3 is TGCGCCAGCAGCCAAGATGTTGGAGCCTGGGGCACTGAAGCTTTCTTT.